A single sample is the source of the 26 T cell receptor beta chains below, sequenced in a study of low-dose radiotherapy and immunotherapy resistance in tumors. Covering alpha and beta chains, TRAV- and TRBV-specific primers were used for the first-strand cDNA. The authors ran approximately 20 PCR cycles to amplify TCRs with a constant-region primer and V-primer adapter. TCRdb re-called the reads through MiXCR, storing one row per CDR3 protein. The sample gives around 58,000 distinct CDR3 sequences, around a quarter of which show up once; 5.5% to 8.5% is in the top ten. Time point reported: after trial treatment. Treatment specified: LDRT plus nivolumab, ipilimumab, low-dose cyclophosphamide and aspirin (RACIN trial). This material consisted of PBMCs, taken after low-dose radiotherapy plus immunotherapy. These receptors all stem from a male donor with prostate cancer.

This chain joins TRBV12-3 or TRBV12-4 and TRBJ2-2; 7 positions match TRBD1. V gave up 6 bases and J gave up 17 bases; unmatched junction bases: 24. This CDR3 contains 16 residues. The CDR3 DNA reads TGTGCCAGCAGCCCGACAGGGTCTACCGGGGAGCTGTTTGTTTTTTTT. It codes for CASSPTGSTGELFVFF.

This clonotype was recorded many times. The J gene is TRBJ1-6, the V gene TRBV4-2, with D perhaps TRBD1 (5 bases). Trimming removed 0 bases from V and 6 bases from J, with 6 bases in between. CDR3 length: 14 amino acids. Germline V CDR1 and CDR2: LGHNA, YNFKEQ. CDR3 nucleotide sequence: TGTGCCAGCAGCCAAGACAGGGCTAATTCACCCCTCCACTTT. It codes for CASSQDRANSPLHF.

In this sample, this clonotype turned up many times. The chain combines TRBV3-1 with TRBJ2-7; D remains unclear. Per germline, CDR1 LGHDT and CDR2 YNNKEL (reference sequence). The CDR3 spans 14 residues. V was pared by 3 bases and J by 2 bases, with 11 bases between. The CDR3 loop reads CASSQHSGTYEQYF. The CDR3 DNA sequence: TGTGCCAGCAGCCAGCATTCTGGGACCTACGAGCAGTACTTC.

This clonotype was seen repeatedly, ten times or more. CDR3 in amino acids: CASSPRAGRSTDTQYF. The CDR3 nucleotides are TGTGCCAGCAGTCCCAGAGCGGGGCGGAGCACAGATACGCAGTATTTT. The chain employs TRBV7-9 and TRBJ2-3; TRBD2 agrees at 7 bases. Unmatched junction bases numbered 9, after V lost 6 bases and J lost 0 bases. The CDR3 runs to 16 residues. The germline CDR1 and CDR2 sequences are SEHNR and FQNEAQ (reference sequence).

This clonotype was picked up a small number of times. The chain couples TRBV10-2 to TRBJ2-5; 8 bases are a match to TRBD2. CDR3 length: 14 residues. With 5 bases clipped from V and 5 bases from J, the junction kept 7 bases outside the gene matches. Germline CDR1 is WSHSY and CDR2 is SAAADI. The CDR3 loop reads CASSTGLAGETQYF. The CDR3 coding sequence is TGCGCCAGCAGTACCGGACTAGCTGGGGAGACCCAGTACTTC.

At least ten counts were recorded for this clonotype. This chain connects TRBV20-1 to TRBJ2-7, with 8 nucleotides matching TRBD2. This CDR3 contains 18 residues. Per the germline V gene, CDR1 is DFQATT and CDR2 is SNEGSKA (reference sequence). Trimming removed 3 bases from V and 1 base from J; junction bases left unmatched: 17. For the CDR3, the DNA is TGCAGTGCTAGGCTTAGTCGGGAGGGTGGGGGTTTTTCCTACGAGCAGTACTTC. It yields the protein CSARLSREGGGFSYEQYF.

This clonotype was seen at least ten times. CDR3 in amino acids: CASSVVHGSSTDTQYF. CDR3 bases: TGTGCCAGCAGCGTAGTTCACGGCTCTAGCACAGATACGCAGTATTTT. This chain connects TRBV9 to TRBJ2-3, with unresolved D. Germline V lookup: CDR1 SGDLS, CDR2 YYNGEE. This CDR3 has 16 amino acids. V dropped 0 bases and J dropped 0 bases, with 11 bases sitting between them.

A note on this clonotype: This CDR3 is missing its conserved last phenylalanine or tryptophan, likely due to a read error. No DNA is shown, since the ends of the CDR3 on it are uncertain; the CDR3 is the one TCRdb lists. J is TRBJ2-5 and V is TRBV2; the table names TRBD2, a call not compared with the DNA. The CDR3 region is 8 residues in length, termini included. CDR1 is SNHLY, CDR2 FYNNEI, per germline. CDR3 sequence: CATESGAS.

This clonotype was observed at least ten times. The chain has TRBV5-4 and TRBJ2-1; 8 bases line up with TRBD1. The germline CDR1 and CDR2 sequences are SGHNT and YYREEE (reference sequence). The CDR3 has 12 residues. Trimming took 4 bases from V and 12 from J; bases not matched to a gene: 6. The CDR3 DNA sequence: TGTGCCAGCAGCATACAACAGGGGGGGCAGTTCTTC. It encodes CASSIQQGGQFF. Full variable domain (missing parts from reference TRBV5-4 and TRBJ2-1): ETGVTQSPTHLIKTRGQQVTLRCSSQSGHNTVSWYQQALGQGPQFIFQYYREEENGRGNFPPRFSGLQFPNYSSELNVNALELDDSALYLCASSIQQGGQFFGPGTRLTVL.

This clonotype was found many times. This chain links TRBV20-1 with TRBJ2-7, with TRBD1 matching 7 bases. The CDR3 has 13 residues. V trimming: 6 bases; J trimming: 2 bases; junction bases outside the gene matches: 7. In germline, CDR1 is DFQATT, CDR2 SNEGSKA (reference sequence). CDR3 in DNA: TGCAGTGCGGATGACAGGGAACCCTACGAGCAGTACTTC. The encoded protein is CSADDREPYEQYF.

This clonotype was counted ten times or more. The chain has TRBV18 and TRBJ2-7; 9 nucleotides agree with TRBD1. The junction had 5 bases not matched to a gene; V was cut back by 3 bases and J by 2 bases. CDR1 and CDR2 (germline): KGHSH, LQKENI. This CDR3 spans 15 amino acids. CDR3 sequence reads: CASSPPGTGPYEQYF. CDR3 sequence (DNA): TGTGCCAGCTCACCTCCCGGGACAGGGCCCTACGAGCAGTACTTC.

This clonotype was picked up many times. The gene calls are TRBV11-3 and TRBJ2-5, with D perhaps TRBD1 (5 bases). Germline assignment: CDR1 SGHNT and CDR2 YENEEA. This CDR3 comprises 15 residues. V lost 3 bases, J lost 2 bases, and 13 bases lay in between. The CDR3 region has the DNA TGTGCCAGCAGCTTCTCCCCGACAGATCAAGAGACCCAGTACTTC. Translated: CASSFSPTDQETQYF.

This clonotype was seen ten or more times. The chain uses TRBV6-5 and TRBJ1-2, with TRBD1 identical over 9 bases. CDR3 length: 12 amino acids. J gave up 5 bases and V 9 bases, and 4 bases lay outside the gene matches. Germline CDR1 is MNHEY and CDR2 is SVGAGI. The DNA of the CDR3 is TGTGCCAGTAAACAGGGGGCTTATGGCTACACCTTC. Translation: CASKQGAYGYTF.

This clonotype was picked up many times. The V and J genes are TRBV20-1 and TRBJ1-6, with D tentatively TRBD1 (6 bases). V lost 6 bases, J lost 4 bases, and 10 bases lay in between. Germline V lookup: CDR1 DFQATT, CDR2 SNEGSKA (reference sequence). There are 13 residues in the CDR3. The CDR3 loop reads CSASTGYNSPLHF. The CDR3 DNA follows: TGCAGTGCATCTACAGGGTATAATTCACCCCTCCACTTT.

This clonotype was observed many times. The V and J genes are TRBV3-1 and TRBJ2-7, with D unclear. Trimming took off 4 bases at V and 2 bases at J, with 15 bases between the two ends. The CDR3 has 15 amino acids. CDR1 and CDR2 (germline): LGHDT, YNNKEL (reference sequence). The DNA of the CDR3 is TGTGCCAGCAGCCTAGACGGGCAGACTCCCTACGAGCAGTACTTC. Amino acid sequence: CASSLDGQTPYEQYF.

This clonotype was recorded at least ten times. This chain links TRBV7-2 with TRBJ2-2; D remains unclear. Germline assignment: CDR1 SGHTA and CDR2 FQGNSA. The length of the CDR3 is 14 residues. Trimming shortened V by 2 bases and J by 3 bases, and 7 bases separated the two germline ends. CDR3 residues: CASSLSRDTGELFF. CDR3 in DNA: TGTGCCAGCAGCTTATCCCGGGACACCGGGGAGCTGTTTTTT.

V and J are TRBV25-1 and TRBJ2-1; D possibly corresponds to TRBD1 (7 bases). V dropped 8 bases and J dropped 4 bases, with 12 bases sitting between them. In germline, CDR1 is MGHDK, CDR2 SYGVNS. The CDR3 totals 13 residues. Here the CDR3 DNA reads TGTGCCAGCGGCGGGGACAGTTACAATGAGCAGTTCTTC. Translation gives CASGGDSYNEQFF.

This clonotype was recorded many times. The chain has TRBV5-1 and TRBJ1-1; TRBD1 matches 7 bases. CDR3 length: 17 amino acids. Germline V lookup: CDR1 SGHRS, CDR2 YFSETQ. Trimming at V came to 2 bases and at J to 0 bases, leaving 10 bases not matched to a gene. The CDR3 DNA reads TGCGCCAGCAGCTTAAAAAACGACAGGGCCATGAACACTGAAGCTTTCTTT. This gives the protein CASSLKNDRAMNTEAFF.

This clonotype was observed at least ten times. The V gene is TRBV6-6, the J gene TRBJ1-3; TRBD1 agrees at 7 bases. The CDR3 contains 16 residues. From germline, CDR1 is MNHNY and CDR2 SVGAGI (reference sequence). The junction had 8 bases not matched to a gene; V was cut back by 6 bases and J by 0 bases. CDR3 residues: CASRYPDRSSGNTIYF. The DNA for the CDR3 is TGTGCCAGCAGATACCCGGACAGGAGCTCTGGAAACACCATATATTTT.

Ten or more counts support this clonotype. This chain links TRBV29-1 with TRBJ1-3; tentative D call: TRBD1 (6 bases). CDR3 length: 13 residues. The germline V and J ends were trimmed by 4 bases and 0 bases, with 7 bases remaining between them. Looked up from germline, CDR1 is SQVTM and CDR2 is ANQGSEA. CDR3 bases: TGCAGCGTTGGGACAGCCTCTGGAAACACCATATATTTT. It is translated as CSVGTASGNTIYF. The whole variable domain, remainder taken from reference TRBV29-1 and TRBJ1-3, is SAVISQKPSRDICQRGTSLTIQCQVDSQVTMMFWYRQQPGQSLTLIATANQGSEATYESGFVIDKFPISRPNLTFSTLTVSNMSPEDSSIYLCSVGTASGNTIYFGEGSWLTVV.

The V gene is TRBV9, the J gene TRBJ1-5; tentative D call: TRBD1 (5 bases). V lost 1 base, J lost 7 bases, and 15 bases lay in between. CDR3 length: 15 amino acids. The germline CDR1 and CDR2 sequences are SGDLS and YYNGEE. CDR3 in DNA: TGTGCCAGCAGCGTAACCTCCGACAGCCGACAGCCCCAGCATTTT. Encoded protein: CASSVTSDSRQPQHF.

The CDR3, as DNA: TGTGCCAGCAGCCCACGGGACGGGGATTACAATGAGCAGTTCTTC. It codes for CASSPRDGDYNEQFF. The chain couples TRBV9 to TRBJ2-1, with D possibly called TRBD1 or TRBD2 (5 bases each). Trimming cost V 4 bases and J 4 bases, with 15 bases left between them. The CDR3 is 15 residues long. In germline, CDR1 is SGDLS, CDR2 YYNGEE.

In its sample, this clonotype was seen many times. The genes are TRBV2 and TRBJ1-2, with 8 bases lining up with TRBD1. V lost 5 bases to trimming and J lost 2 bases; unmatched junction nucleotides: 4. CDR1 is SNHLY and CDR2 is FYNNEI in the germline V gene. The CDR3 contains 14 residues. CDR3 DNA sequence: TGTGCCAGCAGTAGGACAGGGCAAAACTATGGCTACACCTTC. Amino acid sequence: CASSRTGQNYGYTF.

This clonotype occurred many times. The rearrangement joins TRBV6-6 to TRBJ2-1, with D hard to call. CDR1 and CDR2 from the germline V gene are MNHNY and SVGAGI (reference sequence). Trimming took 5 bases from V and 0 from J, leaving 14 bases between them. The CDR3 totals 16 residues. CDR3 protein: CASSRRLVSSYNEQFF. In DNA, the CDR3 is TGTGCCAGCAGTCGCCGGCTGGTGAGCTCCTACAATGAGCAGTTCTTC.

This clonotype was found once. A far larger clone lies a single base away; this is likely a read error. The chain links TRBV11-2 to TRBJ2-5; 9 bases are a match to TRBD2. The J call may be incorrect, as the DNA end agrees better with TRBJ2-7. Germline V gene sequence: CDR1 SGHAT, CDR2 FQNNGV. The CDR3 contains 15 residues. For the CDR3, the DNA is TGTGCCAGCAGCTTTGGGGCTAGCGGGGCCTACGAGCAGTACTTC. It is translated as CASSFGASGAYEQYF.

This clonotype was counted ten times or more. CDR3 loop: CATRAAGTEAFF. DNA of the CDR3: TGTGCCACCAGGGCGGCCGGCACTGAAGCTTTCTTT. The chain joins TRBV24-1 to TRBJ1-1, with unresolved D. The CDR3 sequence is 12 residues long. CDR1 and CDR2 from the germline V gene are KGHDR and SFDVKD. V lost 7 bases and J 4 bases, leaving 9 bases between the germline ends.